These 13 T cell receptor beta chains originate from one sample sequenced in a study of cytomegalovirus exposure and HLA in healthy donors. Sequencing was performed with immunoSEQ multiplex PCR; in TCRdb, only in-frame clones are kept and a portion is missing. This sample has roughly 65,000 clones, with 85% to 95% found just once. The sample comprised PBMCs. The origin of the receptors is a man aged 18 to 30 in good health and CMV-seropositive.

The chain employs TRBV6-5 and TRBJ1-6; D may be TRBD1 (5 bases). CDR3 length equals 16 residues. Trimming took 0 bases from V and 6 from J, leaving 12 bases between them. The germline gives CDR1 MNHEY, CDR2 SVGAGI. In nucleotides, the CDR3 is TGTGCCAGCAGTTACTCGATGAAGGGGCTTAATTCACCCCTCCACTTT. Translated: CASSYSMKGLNSPLHF.

The chain couples TRBV9 to TRBJ2-3; D is unclear. With 4 bases removed from V and 1 base from J, the gap between germline ends came to 10 bases. The CDR3 contains 14 residues. Germline CDR1 reads SGDLS; CDR2 reads YYNGEE. The CDR3 reads CASSPAMGTDTQYF. The CDR3 bases are TGTGCCAGCAGCCCCGCTATGGGCACAGATACGCAGTATTTT.

The gene calls are TRBV27 and TRBJ2-7, with D possibly matching TRBD1 (6 bases). The CDR3 length is 13 residues. Germline CDR1 MNHEY, CDR2 SMNVEV (reference sequence). Trimming took 5 bases from V and 3 from J, leaving 11 bases between them. CDR3 in amino acids: CASSPGTSYEQYF. CDR3 DNA sequence: TGTGCCAGCAGTCCGGGGACAAGCTACGAGCAGTACTTC.

The chain couples TRBV14 to TRBJ1-2; D unclear. Germline CDR1 and CDR2: SGHDN and FVKESK. This CDR3 spans 13 amino acids. With 1 base removed from V and 8 bases from J, the gap between germline ends came to 11 bases. The CDR3 region has the DNA TGTGCCAGCAGCCAAGGCGGATCATACGGCTACACCTTC. This sequence encodes CASSQGGSYGYTF.

This chain uses TRBV19 with TRBJ1-4; 7 positions match TRBD1. The CDR3 runs 14 residues. Unmatched junction bases numbered 5, after V lost 4 bases and J lost 6 bases. Looked up from germline, CDR1 is LNHDA and CDR2 is SQIVND (reference sequence). The DNA of the CDR3 is TGTGCCAGTAGTACCCACAGGGGTGATGAAAAACTGTTTTTT. The encoded protein is CASSTHRGDEKLFF.

The chain employs TRBV15 and TRBJ2-4; 7 nucleotides align to TRBD2. Germline values: CDR1 LNHNV, CDR2 YYDKDF (reference sequence). The CDR3 contains 19 residues. Trimming cost V 1 base and J 3 bases; bases outside gene matches: 15. The CDR3 bases are TGTGCCACCAGCAGAGGCGCGATTTTCAGCGGGATGGGCAAAAACATTCAGTACTTC. It codes for CATSRGAIFSGMGKNIQYF.

The chain combines TRBV7-9 with TRBJ2-7; D perhaps matches TRBD1 (6 bases). The CDR3 loop spans 12 amino acids. CDR1 and CDR2 (germline): SEHNR, FQNEAQ (reference sequence). V was shortened by 5 bases and J by 3 bases, with 8 bases between the two germline ends. CDR3 sequence (DNA): TGTGCCAGCAGCATGGACAGCTACGAGCAGTACTTC. This translates into CASSMDSYEQYF.

V usage is TRBV6-4 and J usage is TRBJ2-1; 9 bases agree with TRBD1. V lost 4 bases to trimming and J lost 4 bases; unmatched junction nucleotides: 5. This CDR3 is built from 15 residues. The germline CDR1 and CDR2 sequences are MRHNA and SNTAGT. DNA for the CDR3: TGTGCCAGCAGTGCTAGGACAGGGGATTACAATGAGCAGTTCTTC. Its protein is CASSARTGDYNEQFF.

The chain couples TRBV5-6 to TRBJ2-5; TRBD1 is a possible D gene (6 bases). Trimming took 5 bases from V and 3 from J, leaving 14 bases between them. There are 14 residues in the CDR3. CDR1 and CDR2 from the germline V gene are SGHDT and YYEEEE. DNA of the CDR3: TGTGCCAGCAGTTTGACAGGAACGAAAGAGACCCAGTACTTC. This codes for CASSLTGTKETQYF.

The chain joins TRBV27 to TRBJ1-2; a possible D gene is TRBD1 (6 bases). Germline CDR1 is MNHEY and CDR2 is SMNVEV (reference sequence). The CDR3 totals 14 residues. The V and J ends lost 4 bases and 8 bases respectively, with 17 bases between them. This CDR3 reads CASSSIPGTSGYTF. CDR3 nucleotide sequence: TGTGCCAGCAGTTCCATTCCAGGGACATCAGGCTACACCTTC.

The chain employs TRBV15 and TRBJ2-3; 9 nucleotides line up with TRBD2. The CDR3 covers 15 residues. With 5 bases clipped from V and 2 bases from J, the junction kept 5 bases outside the gene matches. CDR1 LNHNV and CDR2 YYDKDF come from the germline V gene (reference sequence). CDR3 sequence (DNA): TGTGCCACCAGCCAATTAGCGGGAGCCACAGATACGCAGTATTTT. Its translation is CATSQLAGATDTQYF.

The gene calls are TRBV27 and TRBJ1-1, with 7 positions matching TRBD1. Germline-derived CDR1 and CDR2 are MNHEY and SMNVEV (reference sequence). Unmatched junction bases numbered 3, after V lost 5 bases and J lost 3 bases. The CDR3 totals 13 residues. For the CDR3, the DNA is TGTGCCAGCAGTCCCGGGACAGACACTGAAGCTTTCTTT. Amino acid sequence: CASSPGTDTEAFF.

The chain is built from TRBV4-3 and TRBJ2-1; 7 nucleotides align to TRBD1. The junction had 3 bases not matched to a gene; V was cut back by 3 bases and J by 1 base. The CDR3 extends over 15 amino acids. CDR1 is LGHNA and CDR2 is YSLEER in the germline V gene. The CDR3 DNA reads TGCGCCAGCAGCCAGGACAGGTCGTCCTACAATGAGCAGTTCTTC. Protein product: CASSQDRSSYNEQFF.